This TCR beta chain derives from a study of coeliac disease. Study-wide findings and caveats: Only 1 of 6 controls, but 9 of 18 coeliac samples, showed published gliadin-specific TRB sequences. Active celiac intraepithelial and lamina propria samples had lower TRB and TRG clonality than control samples. The authors judged this method unsuitable for unbiased gliadin-specific T cell detection.

Germline V gives CDR1 SGHTA, CDR2 FQGNSA. V was shortened by 6 bases and J by 3 bases, with 17 bases between the two germline ends. This CDR3 has 15 residues. The assay was immunoSEQ multiplex PCR, and TCRdb's table has in-frame clones only and misses some. Counted here are roughly 2,000 clones, over 60% occurring once; the ten biggest clones make up 9.2%. A word on this clone: What it recognizes is unknown.

The source material was lamina propria lymphocytes from the gut. The receptor was isolated from a woman under 40 with active celiac disease. The chain couples TRBV7-2 to TRBJ1-1; TRBD1 might be the D (5 bases). The CDR3 region is CASSWGGVWYTEAFF. The CDR3 DNA reads TGTGCCAGCAGTTGGGGGGGGGTTTGGTACACTGAAGCTTTCTTT.